Listed here are 9 T cell receptor beta chains from one sample, sequenced in a study of blood T cell repertoires in COVID-19. The protocol was immunoSEQ multiplex PCR, while the TCRdb copy is restricted to in-frame clones and leaves out a portion. The sample holds 300,000 to 400,000 clones; 85% to 90% are singletons and the top ten take roughly 0.97%. The sample taken for sequencing was PBMCs or T cells enriched from blood (not recorded which). The origin of the receptors is a woman younger than 45 with acute COVID-19.

The rearrangement uses TRBV4-1 and TRBJ2-1; 9 bases fit TRBD2. Per germline, CDR1 MGHRA and CDR2 YSYEKL. The CDR3 totals 14 residues. V gave up 6 bases and J gave up 4 bases; unmatched junction bases: 4. The CDR3 sequence is CASSGTSPYNEQFF. The CDR3 nucleotides read TGCGCCAGCAGTGGGACTAGCCCGTACAATGAGCAGTTCTTC.

The chain recombines TRBV25-1 with TRBJ1-1, with D unclear. Germline values: CDR1 MGHDK, CDR2 SYGVNS. There are 13 residues in the CDR3. V was clipped by 7 bases and J by 1 base, with 10 bases between them. The chain's CDR3 is CASTKRENTEAFF. The CDR3, as DNA: TGTGCCAGCACCAAGAGGGAGAACACTGAAGCTTTCTTT.

This clone was counted between two and nine times. This chain links TRBV5-1 with TRBJ2-3; 8 bases line up with TRBD1. Germline lookup yields CDR1 SGHRS and CDR2 YFSETQ. V gave up 4 bases and J gave up 4 bases; unmatched junction bases: 17. The CDR3 has 18 residues. In DNA form, the CDR3 reads TGCGCCAGCAGCCTAATGGCGCGGGACAGGTCGGGGGCAGATACGCAGTATTTT. This gives the protein CASSLMARDRSGADTQYF.

V and J are TRBV5-1 and TRBJ1-6; 8 bases are a match to TRBD1. Per the germline V gene, CDR1 is SGHRS and CDR2 is YFSETQ. The CDR3 extends over 16 amino acids. V shed 4 bases, J shed 9 bases, and the junction held 12 bases outside the gene matches. CDR3 loop: CASSPDYGTGGSPLHF. CDR3 DNA sequence: TGCGCCAGCAGCCCTGACTACGGGACAGGAGGTTCACCCCTCCACTTT.

This chain uses TRBV7-9 with TRBJ2-7, with 11 nucleotides matching TRBD2. With V trimmed by 0 bases and J by 3 bases, 10 bases remained unmatched. This CDR3 is built from 18 residues. Germline-derived CDR1 and CDR2 are SEHNR and FQNEAQ (reference sequence). The CDR3 coding sequence is TGTGCCAGCAGCTTAGCGCGTACCGGGACTAGCGGTTACTACGAGCAGTACTTC. Its translation is CASSLARTGTSGYYEQYF.

The genes are TRBV19 and TRBJ1-4; possible D gene TRBD1, 5 bases. This CDR3 has 13 amino acids. Germline CDR1 is LNHDA and CDR2 is SQIVND (reference sequence). V lost 6 bases to trimming and J lost 8 bases, with 13 bases between them. DNA for the CDR3: TGTGCCAGTAGGGAGGGGAGGAGGGAAAAACTGTTTTTT. The encoded protein is CASREGRREKLFF.

This clone came up a few times. This chain joins TRBV13 and TRBJ1-1; D not resolved. The CDR3 loop spans 13 amino acids. V was pared by 3 bases and J by 6 bases, with 11 bases between. The V gene's germline CDR1 is PRHDT and CDR2 FYEKMQ (reference sequence). CDR3 residues: CASSFEQDSEAFF. The CDR3 DNA reads as TGTGCCAGCAGCTTCGAGCAGGACTCTGAAGCTTTCTTT.

The genes are TRBV3-1 (or the pseudogene TRBV3-2) and TRBJ2-1; TRBD1 matches at 7 bases. Germline V lookup: CDR1 LGHDT, CDR2 YNNKEL (reference sequence). This CDR3 has 14 amino acids. After removal of 2 bases from V and 4 bases from J, the junction contained 2 bases not matched to a gene. The chain's CDR3 is CASSQWGQYNEQFF. CDR3 bases: TGTGCCAGCAGCCAATGGGGACAGTACAATGAGCAGTTCTTC.

The rearrangement joins TRBV7-8 to TRBJ1-1; D possibly corresponds to TRBD1 (6 bases). Germline loops: CDR1 SGHVS, CDR2 FQNEAQ. V dropped 5 bases and J dropped 1 base, with 11 bases sitting between them. This CDR3 region has 14 residues. CDR3 nucleotide sequence: TGTGCCAGCAGCCCGACAGGATCGAACACTGAAGCTTTCTTT. Its protein is CASSPTGSNTEAFF.